Presented here are 21 T cell receptor beta chains from one specimen sequenced in a study of blood T cell repertoires in COVID-19 (dated by TCRdb to 2020 to 2021). Receptors were amplified or captured by the immunoSEQ multiplex PCR assay. In its TCRdb copy, this immuneACCESS table keeps in-frame sequences only and misses some clones. Where compared with another copy, unresolved V genes explain less than half of these, and the others have no known cause. This sample has around 120,000 clones in its table, and around 79% of those were observed once. The ten top clones hold about 2.1% of the sample. Material for sequencing was peripheral blood. Receptors were obtained from an older man with acute or convalescent COVID-19.

J is TRBJ2-7 and V is TRBV2; a weak D match, TRBD2 (5 bases). V lost 5 bases to trimming and J lost 5 bases, with 13 bases between them. The CDR3 runs to 13 residues. The germline CDR1 and CDR2 sequences are SNHLY and FYNNEI. The CDR3 nucleotides read TGTGCCAGCAGTAAAGGGTTCGGGGACGAGCAGTACTTC. It yields the protein CASSKGFGDEQYF. The full variable domain, with the rest looked up from reference TRBV2 and TRBJ2-7, is EPEVTQTPSHQVTQMGQEVILRCVPISNHLYFYWYRQILGQKVEFLVSFYNNEISEKSEIFDDQFSVERPDGSNFTLKIRSTKLEDSAMYFCASSKGFGDEQYFGPGTRLTVT.

The chain links TRBV19 to TRBJ2-1; 9 positions match TRBD2. The V gene's germline CDR1 is LNHDA and CDR2 SQIVND (reference sequence). CDR3 length: 18 residues. Losses at the gene ends were 4 bases for V and 0 bases for J; bases not matched to a gene: 10. CDR3 sequence: CASSSPAGGRSSYNEQFF. In DNA form, the CDR3 reads TGTGCCAGTAGTAGCCCAGCGGGGGGTCGAAGCTCCTACAATGAGCAGTTCTTC. Drawing the rest from reference TRBV19 and TRBJ2-1, the complete variable domain is DGGITQSPKYLFRKEGQNVTLSCEQNLNHDAMYWYRQDPGQGLRLIYYSQIVNDFQKGDIAEGYSVSREKKESFPLTVTSAQKNPTAFYLCASSSPAGGRSSYNEQFFGPGTRLTVL.

The V call is TRBV27, the J call TRBJ1-2; D perhaps matches TRBD1 (6 bases). CDR1 and CDR2 from the germline V gene are MNHEY and SMNVEV (reference sequence). The CDR3 length is 14 residues. Between the trimmed V and J ends, which lost 10 bases and 2 bases, there was a span of 17 bases. DNA of the CDR3: TGTGCCACAGCCCCCGGGGGGCCCAACTATGGCTACACCTTC. It encodes CATAPGGPNYGYTF.

A few counts support this clone. The V gene is TRBV7-9, the J gene TRBJ1-2, with D perhaps TRBD1 (6 bases). The CDR3 sequence is 14 residues long. V lost 6 bases, J lost 2 bases, and 13 bases lay in between. The germline CDR1 and CDR2 sequences are SEHNR and FQNEAQ (reference sequence). The CDR3 region is CASSRMGTNYGYTF. The CDR3, as DNA: TGTGCCAGCAGTCGCATGGGGACAAACTATGGCTACACCTTC.

V is TRBV18 and J is TRBJ2-7; a weak D match, TRBD1 (5 bases). Trimming left V 0 bases short and J 6 bases short, with 12 bases between. The CDR3 covers 14 residues. Germline-derived CDR1 and CDR2 are KGHSH and LQKENI. The CDR3 loop reads CASSPPGVPGEQYF. The CDR3 region has the DNA TGTGCCAGCTCACCACCAGGGGTTCCAGGCGAGCAGTACTTC.

The rearrangement uses TRBV3-1 (or the pseudogene TRBV3-2) and TRBJ2-3; TRBD2 agrees at 7 bases. Germline loops: CDR1 LGHDT, CDR2 YNNKEL (reference sequence). Losses at the gene ends were 7 bases for V and 1 base for J; bases not matched to a gene: 14. The CDR3 runs 17 residues. The CDR3 here is CASTHARGRGGTDTQYF. Here the CDR3 DNA reads TGTGCCAGCACTCACGCTAGGGGACGGGGGGGCACAGATACGCAGTATTTT.

The CDR3 here is CASSDRGNQPQHF. DNA of the CDR3: TGTGCCAGCAGTGACCGGGGTAATCAGCCCCAGCATTTT. V usage is TRBV25-1 and J usage is TRBJ1-5; D gene unclear. There are 13 residues in the CDR3. V lost 3 bases and J 4 bases, leaving 7 bases between the germline ends. Germline V gene lookup returns CDR1 MGHDK and CDR2 SYGVNS.

V usage is TRBV6-6 and J usage is TRBJ1-4; no definite D call. The CDR3 has 14 amino acids. Trimming took off 7 bases at V and 8 bases at J, with 17 bases between the two ends. The germline V gene has CDR1 MNHNY and CDR2 SVGAGI (reference sequence). This CDR3 reads CASISYAGGEKLFF. CDR3 bases: TGTGCCAGCATCTCTTACGCTGGAGGGGAAAAACTGTTTTTT.

The rearrangement joins TRBV4-2 to TRBJ1-1; D is possibly TRBD1 (5 bases). Deletions cut 2 bases from V and 4 bases from J, with 14 bases between. The CDR3 totals 15 residues. From germline, CDR1 is LGHNA and CDR2 YNFKEQ. The CDR3 DNA follows: TGTGCCAGCAGCCAACCTGACAGATATAGCACTGAAGCTTTCTTT. Protein: CASSQPDRYSTEAFF.

V and J are TRBV9 and TRBJ2-5, with TRBD1 as a possible D gene (5 bases). The CDR3 totals 14 residues. Per the germline V gene, CDR1 is SGDLS and CDR2 is YYNGEE. Trimming pared 3 bases from V and 5 bases from J, leaving 14 bases between. The CDR3 DNA reads TGTGCCAGCAGCGCCTCTCTCAGGGTCGAGACCCAGTACTTC. This translates into CASSASLRVETQYF. The full variable domain, with the rest looked up from reference TRBV9 and TRBJ2-5, is DSGVTQTPKHLITATGQRVTLRCSPRSGDLSVYWYQQSLDQGLQFLIQYYNGEERAKGNILERFSAQQFPDLHSELNLSSLELGDSALYFCASSASLRVETQYFGPGTRLLVL.

This clone was observed a handful of times. The chain employs TRBV4-2 and TRBJ2-3; D might be TRBD1 (6 bases). The CDR3 extends over 16 amino acids. The V gene's germline CDR1 is LGHNA and CDR2 YNFKEQ. Deletions cut 4 bases from V and 0 bases from J, with 14 bases between. The CDR3, as DNA: TGTGCCAGCAGCCCAGACACAGGGCGGAGCACAGATACGCAGTATTTT. It yields the protein CASSPDTGRSTDTQYF.

This clone was picked up one time. V gene TRBV30 combines with J gene TRBJ2-3; D perhaps matches TRBD2 (5 bases). The CDR3 contains 13 residues. Germline CDR1 GTSNPN, CDR2 SVGIG (reference sequence). The V and J ends lost 1 base and 6 bases respectively, with 11 bases between them. The CDR3 protein is CAWSGMSGDTQYF. The CDR3 coding sequence is TGTGCCTGGAGTGGGATGTCGGGGGATACGCAGTATTTT.

The V and J genes are TRBV9 and TRBJ2-5, with 13 bases matching TRBD2. V was pared by 2 bases and J by 5 bases, with 3 bases of the junction left unmatched. From germline, CDR1 is SGDLS and CDR2 YYNGEE. The CDR3 loop spans 15 amino acids. CDR3 sequence reads: CASSVTSGGWETQYF. CDR3 nucleotide sequence: TGTGCCAGCAGCGTGACTAGCGGGGGGTGGGAGACCCAGTACTTC.

Remarks on this clone: Other DNA sequences within the sample encode an identical CDR3. The chain carries TRBV5-1 and TRBJ2-3, with D maybe TRBD1 (5 bases). The V gene's germline CDR1 is SGHRS and CDR2 YFSETQ. Between the trimmed V and J ends, which lost 0 bases and 1 base, there was a span of 6 bases. CDR3 length: 14 amino acids. Here the CDR3 DNA reads TGCGCCAGCAGCTTGGAACAGGGCACAGATACGCAGTATTTT. Residues: CASSLEQGTDTQYF.

V gene TRBV9 combines with J gene TRBJ1-3, with 8 bases identical to TRBD1. The V and J ends lost 4 bases and 0 bases, in that order; junction bases with no gene match: 12. Per germline, CDR1 SGDLS and CDR2 YYNGEE. This CDR3 is built from 18 residues. As DNA, the CDR3 is TGTGCCAGCAGCATCTTCGACAGGGGCGAATCCTCTGGAAACACCATATATTTT. As protein: CASSIFDRGESSGNTIYF.

This chain connects TRBV6-5 to TRBJ2-2; TRBD2 matches at 10 bases. The V gene's germline CDR1 is MNHEY and CDR2 SVGAGI. Germline trimming cut 2 bases from V and 7 bases from J; bases unmatched to any gene: 7. This CDR3 comprises 16 residues. The CDR3: CASSYTASGGHGELFF. The CDR3 nucleotides read TGTGCCAGCAGTTACACGGCTAGCGGGGGACACGGGGAGCTGTTTTTT.

As DNA, the CDR3 is TGCGCCAGCAGCTTAGACGGGGGATCCGGGGAGCTGTTTTTT. Its translation: CASSLDGGSGELFF. The V and J genes are TRBV5-1 and TRBJ2-2; the D gene is possibly TRBD2 (6 bases). CDR1 and CDR2 (germline): SGHRS, YFSETQ. The CDR3 consists of 14 residues. V lost 2 bases, J lost 6 bases, and 11 bases lay in between. Complete variable domain (other parts from reference TRBV5-1 and TRBJ2-2): KAGVTQTPRYLIKTRGQQVTLSCSPISGHRSVSWYQQTPGQGLQFLFEYFSETQRNKGNFPGRFSGRQFSNSRSEMNVSTLELGDSALYLCASSLDGGSGELFFGEGSRLTVL.

The rearrangement uses TRBV19 and TRBJ1-1; 8 bases line up with TRBD1. The CDR3 sequence is 15 residues long. CDR1 LNHDA and CDR2 SQIVND come from the germline V gene (reference sequence). The V gene end was trimmed by 9 bases and the J gene end by 3 bases; junction bases not matched to a gene: 12. CDR3 in DNA: TGTGCCAGCACGCCCCTGGACAGGGACGACACTGAAGCTTTCTTT. It codes for CASTPLDRDDTEAFF.

This clone came up a few times. V usage is TRBV27 and J usage is TRBJ1-2, with D possibly being TRBD1 (5 bases). Germline V gives CDR1 MNHEY, CDR2 SMNVEV (reference sequence). The CDR3 runs 15 residues. V lost 6 bases and J lost 2, with 16 bases in between. The CDR3 reads CASRETGTPNYGYTF. The CDR3 region has the DNA TGTGCCAGCAGGGAAACCGGGACTCCGAACTATGGCTACACCTTC.

The chain recombines TRBV6-5 with TRBJ2-3, with unresolved D. Per the germline V gene, CDR1 is MNHEY and CDR2 is SVGAGI. Trimming took 10 bases from V and 0 from J, leaving 14 bases between them. The CDR3 has 14 amino acids. Written as DNA, the CDR3 is TGTGCCACCCAGACATACACTAGCACAGATACGCAGTATTTT. Encoded protein: CATQTYTSTDTQYF.

J is TRBJ2-2 and V is TRBV18; 9 bases align to TRBD2. V was clipped by 5 bases and J by 5 bases; unmatched bases: 6. This CDR3 region has 15 residues. In germline, CDR1 is KGHSH, CDR2 LQKENI. In nucleotides, the CDR3 is TGTGCCAGCTCATCGGGGACTAGCCGGACCGGGGAGCTGTTTTTT. Amino acid sequence: CASSSGTSRTGELFF.